Below are 20 T cell receptor beta chains sequenced from a single sample in a study of radiotherapy plus CTLA-4 blockade in lung cancer. TCRdb's copy holds only in-frame clones and misses some; the assay was immunoSEQ multiplex PCR. The sample contains about 87,000 clones, around 84% of which appear only once. The specimen was peripheral blood, collected from a patient treated with radiotherapy plus ipilimumab. The receptors originated from a human donor with non-small cell lung cancer that progressed on radiotherapy plus ipilimumab.

This clone occurred a few times. V is TRBV7-3 and J is TRBJ1-1; perhaps TRBD1 as D (6 bases). Germline V CDR1 and CDR2: SGHTA, FQGTGA. Trimming cost V 4 bases and J 0 bases, with 12 bases left between them. The CDR3 has 15 amino acids. The CDR3 region has the DNA TGTGCCAGCAGCTCCACAGGGTCCGTGAACACTGAAGCTTTCTTT. It is translated as CASSSTGSVNTEAFF.

As regards this clone: The same CDR3 also results from other DNA sequences found in this sample. The V gene is TRBV6-5, the J gene TRBJ1-2; 7 bases map to TRBD1. With V trimmed by 5 bases and J by 7 bases, 4 bases remained unmatched. The CDR3 runs to 12 residues. In germline, CDR1 is MNHEY, CDR2 SVGAGI. The CDR3 protein is CASSPAGGGYTF. The CDR3 DNA reads as TGTGCCAGCAGTCCGGCAGGGGGTGGCTACACCTTC.

In its sample, this clone was seen a few times. The chain joins TRBV4-3 to TRBJ2-5, with TRBD2 as a possible D gene (5 bases). The CDR3 is made up of 15 amino acids. CDR1 and CDR2 from the germline V gene are LGHNA and YSLEER. V lost 0 bases, J lost 7 bases, and 15 bases lay in between. The CDR3, as DNA: TGCGCCAGCAGCCAAGAAGGAGGCCGAGGGAGGACCCAGTACTTC. Its translation is CASSQEGGRGRTQYF.

Notes on this clone: Germline is not matched at one junction end, which may reflect a read error. The chain couples TRBV10-3 to TRBJ1-1; no clear D. CDR1 is ENHRY and CDR2 is SYGVKD in the germline V gene. The CDR3 extends over 14 amino acids. The DNA for the CDR3 is TGTGCCATCAGTGAGGCCACTAAGGGAGTCGTGGGTTCCTTT. Residues: CAISEATKGVVGSF.

The chain joins TRBV7-9 to TRBJ2-1; D gene unclear. Germline CDR1 and CDR2: SEHNR and FQNEAQ (reference sequence). This CDR3 spans 13 amino acids. Trimming pared 5 bases from V and 6 bases from J, leaving 11 bases between. The CDR3 loop reads CASSAYYPNEQFF. In DNA form, the CDR3 reads TGTGCCAGCAGCGCTTACTACCCCAATGAGCAGTTCTTC.

This rearrangement joins TRBV10-3 to TRBJ2-2; 10 bases fit TRBD2. Germline CDR1 is ENHRY and CDR2 is SYGVKD. This CDR3 region has 15 residues. The ends lost 10 bases at V and 2 bases at J; junction bases unmatched: 7. DNA for the CDR3: TGTGCCACCCGAGGGACTAGCGCCAACACCGGGGAGCTGTTTTTT. It translates to CATRGTSANTGELFF.

The rearrangement links TRBV4-3 to TRBJ1-5; D perhaps matches TRBD1 (5 bases). CDR3 length: 15 amino acids. Germline CDR1 is LGHNA and CDR2 is YSLEER. V shed 1 base and J shed 6 bases, with 13 bases lying between them. CDR3 residues: CASSQARGAGQPQHF. The CDR3 DNA reads as TGCGCCAGCAGCCAAGCCCGGGGCGCAGGTCAGCCCCAGCATTTT.

The chain recombines TRBV15 with TRBJ2-2; tentatively, D is TRBD2 (6 bases). Per germline, CDR1 LNHNV and CDR2 YYDKDF (reference sequence). The CDR3 is 18 amino acids. V shed 3 bases and J shed 0 bases, with 17 bases lying between them. CDR3 sequence: CATSRQRYGGANTGELFF. CDR3 sequence (DNA): TGTGCCACCAGCAGGCAAAGATATGGCGGGGCGAACACCGGGGAGCTGTTTTTT.

The chain recombines TRBV30 with TRBJ2-2; D is uncertain. The V end was cut by 3 bases, the J end by 2 bases, with 10 bases between. This CDR3 region has 14 residues. In germline, CDR1 is GTSNPN, CDR2 SVGIG (reference sequence). The CDR3 nucleotides read TGTGCCTGGAGAAGGGCACACAACACCGGGGAGCTGTTTTTT. It is translated as CAWRRAHNTGELFF. Using reference TRBV30 and TRBJ2-2 for the parts outside the CDR3, the full variable domain is SQTIHQWPATLVQPVGSPLSLECTVEGTSNPNLYWYRQAAGRGLQLLFYSVGIGQISSEVPQNLSASRPQDRQFILSSKKLLLSDSGFYLCAWRRAHNTGELFFGEGSRLTVL.

The V gene is TRBV25-1, the J gene TRBJ1-1; D gene ambiguous. This CDR3 is built from 13 residues. Looked up from germline, CDR1 is MGHDK and CDR2 is SYGVNS. The V end was cut by 1 base, the J end by 7 bases, with 10 bases between. CDR3 nucleotides: TGTGCCAGCAGTGAATCGGTCAGGATTGAAGCTTTCTTT. Translation: CASSESVRIEAFF.

V usage is TRBV4-3 and J usage is TRBJ2-5, with 11 bases matching TRBD2. V shed 5 bases and J 3 bases; nucleotides not matched to a gene: 2. The germline gives CDR1 LGHNA, CDR2 YSLEER. The CDR3 sequence is 14 residues long. The CDR3 protein is CASSEGLAEETQYF. The CDR3 nucleotides are TGCGCCAGCAGCGAGGGACTAGCGGAAGAGACCCAGTACTTC.

This sequence joins TRBV4-3 and TRBJ2-6; perhaps TRBD1 as D (6 bases). Trimming removed 1 base at V and 2 bases at J, with 12 bases between. Germline values: CDR1 LGHNA, CDR2 YSLEER. This CDR3 contains 17 residues. This chain's CDR3 is CASSQGVRGTGANVLTF. CDR3 DNA: TGCGCCAGCAGCCAAGGGGTCAGGGGCACTGGGGCCAACGTCCTGACTTTC.

The chain has TRBV9 and TRBJ1-3; D gene uncertain. The CDR3 totals 15 residues. Germline V gene lookup returns CDR1 SGDLS and CDR2 YYNGEE. V gave up 3 bases and J gave up 4 bases, with 14 bases separating them. The CDR3 DNA is TGTGCCAGCAGCGACGGACGGGCCGCCGGAAACACCATATATTTT. It yields the protein CASSDGRAAGNTIYF.

V usage is TRBV6-4 and J usage is TRBJ2-1; weak D call: TRBD1 (6 bases). V was clipped by 2 bases and J by 0 bases, with 8 bases between them. The CDR3 spans 15 residues. CDR1 and CDR2 (germline): MRHNA, SNTAGT. The CDR3 sequence: CASSDQGGSYNEQFF. The CDR3, as DNA: TGTGCCAGCAGTGACCAAGGGGGCTCCTACAATGAGCAGTTCTTC.

The CDR3 loop reads CASSEAVEDNQPQHF. CDR3 nucleotide sequence: TGTGCCAGCAGTGAAGCGGTTGAAGACAATCAGCCCCAGCATTTT. The chain couples TRBV2 to TRBJ1-5; D remains unclear. V lost 0 bases and J 3 bases, leaving 9 bases between the germline ends. The CDR3 covers 15 residues. Per germline, CDR1 SNHLY and CDR2 FYNNEI.

This clone showed up just a few times. The V and J genes are TRBV7-2 and TRBJ1-2; 7 bases fit TRBD1. The CDR3 is made up of 14 amino acids. Germline V lookup: CDR1 SGHTA, CDR2 FQGNSA. V lost 7 bases to trimming and J lost 14 bases; unmatched junction nucleotides: 19. The CDR3 loop is CASTPGGRWGAWTF. The CDR3 bases are TGTGCCAGCACTCCAGGGGGGCGCTGGGGTGCCTGGACCTTC.

The CDR3 bases are TGTGCCAGCAGCGAGGGGGGCGCGCAGTACTTC. Translated, it gives CASSEGGAQYF. The chain combines TRBV25-1 with TRBJ2-7; the D call may be TRBD1 or TRBD2 (6 bases each). CDR1 MGHDK and CDR2 SYGVNS come from the germline V gene. The ends were cut back, 6 bases at V and 9 bases at J, with 12 bases in the middle. This CDR3 has 11 amino acids.

V and J are TRBV9 and TRBJ2-5, with 7 bases fitting TRBD2. Germline CDR1 and CDR2: SGDLS and YYNGEE. This CDR3 has 15 residues. V shed 0 bases and J 5 bases; nucleotides not matched to a gene: 7. As DNA, the CDR3 is TGTGCCAGCAGCGTAGCCGCGGGAGATCGGGAGACCCAGTACTTC. Its protein product is CASSVAAGDRETQYF.

V and J are TRBV5-4 and TRBJ2-3, with 7 bases that match TRBD2. The germline V gene has CDR1 SGHNT and CDR2 YYREEE (reference sequence). The CDR3 sequence is 16 residues long. With 0 bases clipped from V and 1 base from J, the junction kept 5 bases outside the gene matches. The CDR3 reads CASSLEATSGTDTQYF. The CDR3 DNA follows: TGTGCCAGCAGCTTGGAGGCCACTAGCGGCACAGATACGCAGTATTTT. The whole variable domain, filled in from reference TRBV5-4 and TRBJ2-3, reads ETGVTQSPTHLIKTRGQQVTLRCSSQSGHNTVSWYQQALGQGPQFIFQYYREEENGRGNFPPRFSGLQFPNYSSELNVNALELDDSALYLCASSLEATSGTDTQYFGPGTRLTVL.

The chain recombines TRBV13 with TRBJ2-3, with a tentative D call TRBD1 (6 bases). The V gene lost 5 bases and the J gene lost 0 bases, with 15 bases spanning the gap. CDR1 and CDR2 from the germline V gene are PRHDT and FYEKMQ (reference sequence). The CDR3 totals 16 residues. This CDR3 is CASSGRGTYSTDTQYF. The CDR3 DNA sequence: TGTGCCAGCAGCGGAAGGGGGACCTATAGCACAGATACGCAGTATTTT.